The subject of this entry is one T cell receptor (beta chain). This clonotype was seen a few times. Its recognized antigen is unknown. No clone much larger than this one lies a single base away; base qualities are absent. This entry comes from a study of CD8+CD57+ T cells in acquired aplastic anemia (dated by TCRdb to the late 2010s). For context, the study as a whole: Extracted DNA from sorted CD4+ and CD8+ cells averaged around 3.5 ug, ranging from roughly 0.19 to 27.4 ug. A CD8+CD57+ expansion meant a frequency higher than the mean frequency seen in healthy subjects. Study-wide findings and limitations: Around 27 CD8+ CDR3 sequences were shared between patients and controls but appeared highly expressed in patients and within their immunodominant clones. Patients and healthy controls showed no significant difference in CD8+ Simpson's diversity (P=0.060).

TCR beta VDJ combination and CDR3 sequence profiling used genomic DNA as the template. TCR repertoire sequencing was run on an Illumina HiSeq 2000. On the study's bioinformatics: Repertoire assessment relied on Simpson's diversity index, CDR3 size and DJ length profiles, and TRBV/TRBJ rearrangement plots. The most abundant DNA sequence in the deep sequencing data was defined as the immunodominant clone. CDR3 amino acid sequences were checked for sharing between subjects and were compared against published repertoires and the VDJdb database. Using fastp trimming at Q25 and MiXCR clonotype assembly, TCRdb reanalyzed the public sequencing data and kept in-frame beta chains. Rows matching on CDR3 protein sequence are summarized as one entry with the most common DNA and genes. TCRdb's processing, not the authors' own work, is the source of the V and J calls. Across this sample there are about 290,000 distinct CDR3 sequences, with roughly 61% seen only once. Of the sample, around 1.3% falls within the top ten clones.

The patients picked for sequencing were ones in whom flow cytometry had shown an expansion of CD8+CD57+ cells. Every patient had a diagnosis of severe acquired aplastic anemia based on International Study of Aplastic Anemia and Agranulocytosis and Camitta criteria. No therapy had been received by the patients at the time of blood sampling. TCR repertoires of sorted CD4+ and CD8+ blood T cells from severe aplastic anemia patients and healthy subjects were deep-sequenced in the study. Patients were enrolled under clinicaltrials.gov protocols 00001620, 01623167, 00001397, 00071045, 00081523 and 00961064 in the USA. Ficoll-Paque density gradient centrifugation was used to isolate peripheral blood mononuclear cells. Before DNA was extracted, CD4+ and CD8+ T cells were sorted using either FACS or magnetic beads. Trimming costs V 5 bases and J 10 bases, and their ends lie 6 bases apart. CDR1 is given as SEHNR and CDR2 as FQNEAQ, both from the germline V gene (reference sequence). The CDR3, cysteine through phenylalanine, is 10 amino acids long. The CDR3 DNA has 30 bases and is translated from base 1.

Sequenced material: sorted CD4+, CD8+, or CD8+CD57+ T cells (not recorded which) from PBMCs. Rearrangement joined TRBV7-9 to TRBJ2-1, with the D gene uncertain. The clonotype comes from a human donor with aplastic anemia. The CDR3 region has the sequence CASSHGEQFF. The DNA reads as follows: TGTGCCAGCAGCCATGGGGAGCAGTTCTTC.